Following are 4 T cell receptor beta chains from one sample sequenced in a study of blood T cell repertoires in COVID-19. Repertoires were generated with immunoSEQ multiplex PCR, while TCRdb's copy carries only in-frame clones and drops some. The repertoire consists of about 250,000 clones, with roughly 80% occurring once and the leading ten covering more than 4%. Sequenced sample: PBMCs or T cells enriched from blood (not recorded which). The receptors were gathered from a man between 40 and 49 years old who had been exposed to COVID-19.

This clone was detected only once. The chain is built from TRBV5-8 and TRBJ1-5; 10 bases map to TRBD1. V gave up 7 bases and J gave up 2 bases; unmatched junction bases: 3. The length of the CDR3 is 14 residues. Germline V gene lookup returns CDR1 SGHTS and CDR2 YDEGEE. CDR3 coding DNA: TGTGCCAGCCGCGGGACAGGGGGCAATCAGCCCCAGCATTTT. Translating gives CASRGTGGNQPQHF.

This clone was observed once. The rearrangement uses TRBV19 and TRBJ1-2; 9 bases match TRBD1. The CDR3 has 13 residues. Germline values: CDR1 LNHDA, CDR2 SQIVND (reference sequence). V lost 6 bases and J lost 1; bases outside the gene matches: 0. CDR3 sequence: CASRGQGNYGYTF. CDR3 nucleotide sequence: TGTGCCAGTAGGGGACAGGGTAACTATGGCTACACCTTC.

The chain carries TRBV15 and TRBJ2-5; 9 positions agree with TRBD1. J was trimmed by 4 bases and V by 8 bases; bases with no gene match: 2. Germline-derived CDR1 and CDR2 are LNHNV and YYDKDF (reference sequence). The CDR3 has 12 residues. CDR3 DNA: TGTGCCACCTCGACAGGGGGAGAGACCCAGTACTTC. It translates to CATSTGGETQYF.

The chain links TRBV3-1 (or the pseudogene TRBV3-2) to TRBJ2-1, with 9 bases that match TRBD2. The trim removed 3 bases at V and 7 bases at J, leaving 7 bases unmatched. The CDR3 runs 15 residues. The germline V gene encodes CDR1 LGHDT and CDR2 YNNKEL (reference sequence). In DNA form, the CDR3 reads TGTGCCAGCAGCCATGATAGCGGGAGTAGGAATGAGCAGTTCTTC. Its protein product is CASSHDSGSRNEQFF.